These 18 T cell receptor beta chains were sequenced from one sample in a study of tumor-infiltrating lymphocytes in localized non-small cell lung cancer (dated by TCRdb to the early 2020s). Libraries were built with the immunoSEQ multiplex PCR assay. What TCRdb holds here is the immuneACCESS table cut down to in-frame rearrangements. Part of the clones is not present; checked against another copy, under half of the missing clones reflect an unresolved V gene, and the others are unexplained. For this sample the table gives 7,500 to 9,500 clones, of which 81% were detected only once. Of the sample, over 7.5% falls within the top ten clones. Sequencing input: uninvolved lung tissue not adjacent to the tumor. The receptors here all came from a human donor with non-small cell lung cancer.

The chain uses TRBV4-3 and TRBJ2-3; the D gene is possibly TRBD2 (6 bases). The CDR3 covers 15 residues. Per germline, CDR1 LGHNA and CDR2 YSLEER. Between the trimmed V and J ends, which lost 0 bases and 9 bases, there was a span of 16 bases. CDR3 loop: CASSQDRGNRATQYF. As DNA, the CDR3 is TGCGCCAGCAGCCAAGATCGGGGGAACCGTGCCACGCAGTATTTT.

This clone has just one count. This chain uses TRBV10-3 with TRBJ1-4; TRBD1 might be the D (5 bases). V was pared by 5 bases and J by 8 bases, with 15 bases between. CDR3 length equals 14 residues. Germline values: CDR1 ENHRY, CDR2 SYGVKD. In DNA, the CDR3 is TGTGCCATCAGTAGGGGAGGAGGAGGAGAAAAACTGTTTTTT. Its protein is CAISRGGGGEKLFF.

This sequence joins TRBV7-6 and TRBJ1-2, with 7 nucleotides matching TRBD1. Looked up from germline, CDR1 is SGHVS and CDR2 is FNYEAQ. V was pared by 0 bases and J by 8 bases, with 18 bases of the junction left unmatched. The CDR3 spans 18 residues. The CDR3 reads CASSLAESGTSGGSGYTF. In nucleotides, the CDR3 is TGTGCCAGCAGCTTAGCGGAATCCGGGACATCAGGGGGTTCGGGCTACACCTTC.

The chain uses TRBV4-1 and TRBJ1-2, with 8 bases that match TRBD1. This CDR3 has 17 residues. Trimming cost V 0 bases and J 8 bases; bases outside gene matches: 14. CDR1 is MGHRA, CDR2 YSYEKL, per germline. The CDR3 region has the DNA TGCGCCAGCAGCCAAGATCGTGTTACAGGGGGAGTAGAAGGCTACACCTTC. This encodes CASSQDRVTGGVEGYTF.

V gene TRBV9 combines with J gene TRBJ1-3, with D unclear. The CDR3 is 17 residues long. Germline values: CDR1 SGDLS, CDR2 YYNGEE. Between the trimmed V and J ends, which lost 3 bases and 0 bases, there was a span of 16 bases. The CDR3 nucleotides read TGTGCCAGCAGCGCCCTAGGAGGGCCGGGCTCTGGAAACACCATATATTTT. Translating gives CASSALGGPGSGNTIYF.

The genes are TRBV7-9 and TRBJ1-5; D is unresolved. V was trimmed by 2 bases and J by 1 base, leaving 6 bases between them. The CDR3 spans 14 residues. Germline assignment: CDR1 SEHNR and CDR2 FQNEAQ (reference sequence). The chain's CDR3 is CASSLTASNQPQHF. As DNA, the CDR3 is TGTGCCAGCAGCTTAACAGCCAGCAATCAGCCCCAGCATTTT.

The rearrangement uses TRBV6-1 and TRBJ1-6, with D uncertain. CDR1 is MNHNS, CDR2 SASEGT, per germline. The CDR3 is 15 amino acids. The V end was cut by 0 bases, the J end by 7 bases, with 10 bases between. CDR3 sequence: CASSEALLGNSPLHF. The DNA for the CDR3 is TGTGCCAGCAGTGAAGCGCTTCTGGGGAATTCACCCCTCCACTTT.

CDR3: CASSPARAGSQPQHF. The CDR3 DNA is TGTGCCAGCAGCCCAGCCCGGGCAGGGAGTCAGCCCCAGCATTTT. The rearrangement links TRBV7-9 to TRBJ1-5, with D tentatively TRBD1 (5 bases). The CDR3 extends over 15 amino acids. Looked up from germline, CDR1 is SEHNR and CDR2 is FQNEAQ (reference sequence). Trimming pared 5 bases from V and 6 bases from J, leaving 17 bases between.

The chain combines TRBV15 with TRBJ1-5, with D tentatively TRBD1 (6 bases). V was cut by 0 bases and J by 6 bases, with 12 bases left in between. CDR1 is LNHNV and CDR2 is YYDKDF in the germline V gene (reference sequence). The CDR3 runs to 15 residues. The CDR3 sequence is CATSRERTVSQPQHF. The CDR3 DNA reads as TGTGCCACCAGCAGAGAGAGGACAGTCAGTCAGCCCCAGCATTTT.

The genes are TRBV27 and TRBJ2-3, with TRBD2 as a possible D gene (6 bases). Germline loops: CDR1 MNHEY, CDR2 SMNVEV (reference sequence). V was shortened by 3 bases and J by 3 bases, with 10 bases between the two germline ends. The CDR3 totals 14 residues. CDR3 DNA: TGTGCCAGCAGTTTTGTCGGGGGAACAGATACGCAGTATTTT. Translating gives CASSFVGGTDTQYF.

The genes are TRBV5-4 and TRBJ1-3; possibly TRBD1 for D (5 bases). Trimming cost V 2 bases and J 5 bases, with 11 bases left between them. This CDR3 comprises 14 residues. CDR1 and CDR2 (germline): SGHNT, YYREEE (reference sequence). The CDR3 here is CASSLDLGRNTIYF. The CDR3 DNA reads TGTGCCAGCAGCTTAGACTTGGGGCGAAACACCATATATTTT.

This clone was counted only a few times. V is TRBV9 and J is TRBJ2-1, with 15 nucleotides matching TRBD2. This CDR3 region has 15 residues. CDR1 is SGDLS and CDR2 is YYNGEE in the germline V gene. V gave up 4 bases and J gave up 9 bases; unmatched junction bases: 5. CDR3 coding DNA: TGTGCCAGCAGCTTCGGACTAGCGGGAGGGTCTGAGCAGTTCTTC. Its translation is CASSFGLAGGSEQFF.

V gene TRBV19 combines with J gene TRBJ2-2; 7 nucleotides align to TRBD2. Germline loops: CDR1 LNHDA, CDR2 SQIVND (reference sequence). CDR3 length: 15 residues. The V and J ends lost 0 bases and 3 bases, in that order; junction bases with no gene match: 1. In DNA form, the CDR3 reads TGTGCCAGTAGTATAGATAGCGGGTACACCGGGGAGCTGTTTTTT. It encodes CASSIDSGYTGELFF. The full variable domain, rest sourced from reference TRBV19 and TRBJ2-2, is DGGITQSPKYLFRKEGQNVTLSCEQNLNHDAMYWYRQDPGQGLRLIYYSQIVNDFQKGDIAEGYSVSREKKESFPLTVTSAQKNPTAFYLCASSIDSGYTGELFFGEGSRLTVL.

The CDR3 reads CSVGGVNTEAFF. The CDR3 DNA is TGCAGCGTTGGGGGTGTGAACACTGAAGCTTTCTTT. The rearrangement links TRBV29-1 to TRBJ1-1; D uncertain. Germline CDR1 and CDR2: SQVTM and ANQGSEA. Trimming shortened V by 4 bases and J by 0 bases, and 6 bases separated the two germline ends. CDR3 length: 12 amino acids.

CDR3 residues: CSVSLGIEAFF. CDR3 nucleotide sequence: TGCAGCGTTTCTCTGGGAATTGAAGCTTTCTTT. The chain is built from TRBV29-1 and TRBJ1-1; D not certain. Germline-derived CDR1 and CDR2 are SQVTM and ANQGSEA. CDR3 length: 11 amino acids. Trimming stripped 5 bases from V and 7 bases from J, with 11 bases between. Full variable domain (remainder filled in from reference TRBV29-1 and TRBJ1-1): SAVISQKPSRDICQRGTSLTIQCQVDSQVTMMFWYRQQPGQSLTLIATANQGSEATYESGFVIDKFPISRPNLTFSTLTVSNMSPEDSSIYLCSVSLGIEAFFGQGTRLTVV.

The chain recombines TRBV5-4 with TRBJ2-5, with 8 bases fitting TRBD1. CDR1 and CDR2 from the germline V gene are SGHNT and YYREEE (reference sequence). Trimming cost V 4 bases and J 1 base; bases outside gene matches: 0. The CDR3 covers 13 residues. CDR3 sequence reads: CASSDRGQETQYF. CDR3 coding DNA: TGTGCCAGCAGCGACAGGGGCCAAGAGACCCAGTACTTC.

The table lists this clone with a few counts. V and J are TRBV6-6 and TRBJ2-5; 15 nucleotides agree with TRBD2. Germline values: CDR1 MNHNY, CDR2 SVGAGI (reference sequence). The CDR3 extends over 15 amino acids. V trimming: 6 bases; J trimming: 5 bases; junction bases outside the gene matches: 4. CDR3: CASSRTSGRAETQYF. The CDR3 DNA is TGTGCCAGCAGCCGGACTAGCGGGAGGGCTGAGACCCAGTACTTC.

This sequence joins TRBV5-6 and TRBJ2-7; D possibly matches TRBD1 or TRBD2 (5 bases each). CDR1 is SGHDT and CDR2 is YYEEEE in the germline V gene. V lost 1 base and J 6 bases, leaving 17 bases between the germline ends. The CDR3 contains 15 residues. CDR3 sequence (DNA): TGTGCCAGCAGCTTGTTTGGCGGGTCGGGGACCGAGCAGTACTTC. This codes for CASSLFGGSGTEQYF. The full variable domain, rest sourced from reference TRBV5-6 and TRBJ2-7, is DAGVTQSPTHLIKTRGQQVTLRCSPKSGHDTVSWYQQALGQGPQFIFQYYEEEERQRGNFPDRFSGHQFPNYSSELNVNALLLGDSALYLCASSLFGGSGTEQYFGPGTRLTVT.